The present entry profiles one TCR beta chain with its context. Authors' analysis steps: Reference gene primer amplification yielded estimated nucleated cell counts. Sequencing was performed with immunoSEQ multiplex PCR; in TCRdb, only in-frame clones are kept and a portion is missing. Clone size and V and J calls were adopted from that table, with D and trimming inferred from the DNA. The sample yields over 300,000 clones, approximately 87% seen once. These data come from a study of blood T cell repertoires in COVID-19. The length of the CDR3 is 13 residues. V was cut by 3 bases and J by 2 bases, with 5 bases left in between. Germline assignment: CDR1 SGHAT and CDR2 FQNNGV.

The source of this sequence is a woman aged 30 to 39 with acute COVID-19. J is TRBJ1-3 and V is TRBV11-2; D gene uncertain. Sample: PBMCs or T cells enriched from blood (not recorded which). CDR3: CASSFSPGNTIYF. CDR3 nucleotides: TGTGCCAGCAGCTTCTCTCCTGGAAACACCATATATTTT.